These 7 T cell receptor beta chains share one sample of origin, sequenced in a study of T cells in Graves' hyperthyroidism and ophthalmopathy. TCR beta CDR3 regions were amplified from RNA transcripts. The TCR CDR3 was amplified in a first-round RT-PCR using the HTBI primer set. TCRdb reprocessed the multiplex PCR reads with MiXCR, giving one entry per CDR3 protein. The table shows about 690,000 distinct CDR3 sequences, with 17% occurring only once. The source material was blood. The source is a man in his fifties or sixties with Graves' hyperthyroidism.

This clonotype was counted ten times or more. The chain employs TRBV10-3 and TRBJ2-2; 8 bases match TRBD2. The V and J ends lost 7 bases and 4 bases, in that order; junction bases with no gene match: 17. The length of the CDR3 is 18 residues. Germline-derived CDR1 and CDR2 are ENHRY and SYGVKD. The CDR3 bases are TGTGCCATCACCCCCGCCGCCGGGAAGCGGGAGACCACCGGGGAGCTGTTTTTT. Translated, it gives CAITPAAGKRETTGELFF.

This clonotype was observed many times. The chain uses TRBV6-2 or TRBV6-3 and TRBJ1-2, with D maybe TRBD1 (5 bases). Trimming took 0 bases from V and 3 from J, leaving 11 bases between them. The length of the CDR3 is 15 residues. Per the germline V gene, CDR1 is MNHEY and CDR2 is SVGEGT. The CDR3 coding sequence is TGTGCCAGCAGTTACTCGGACGGGGCGCACTATGGCTACACCTTC. Amino acids: CASSYSDGAHYGYTF.

J is TRBJ2-5 and V is TRBV13, with 8 bases matching TRBD1. The CDR3 contains 16 residues. Germline V CDR1 and CDR2: PRHDT, FYEKMQ (reference sequence). The V gene end was trimmed by 4 bases and the J gene end by 5 bases; junction bases not matched to a gene: 12. The CDR3 here is CASSSFSQGARETQYF. The CDR3 DNA reads as TGTGCCAGCAGCTCCTTTTCCCAGGGGGCGCGGGAGACCCAGTACTTC.

This clonotype has a count of ten or more. V usage is TRBV2 and J usage is TRBJ2-1; D is unclear. V lost 7 bases and J 5 bases, leaving 15 bases between the germline ends. Germline-derived CDR1 and CDR2 are SNHLY and FYNNEI. CDR3 length: 14 residues. In DNA, the CDR3 is TGTGCCAGCATGCGAGCGACCCTTGACAATGAGCAGTTCTTC. Translating gives CASMRATLDNEQFF.

The chain joins TRBV9 to TRBJ2-7, with 14 bases aligning to TRBD2. The V gene's germline CDR1 is SGDLS and CDR2 YYNGEE. The CDR3 runs to 16 residues. V was pared by 2 bases and J by 0 bases, with 1 base of the junction left unmatched. The CDR3 spells CASSVGLAGVSYEQYF. CDR3 in DNA: TGTGCCAGCAGCGTGGGACTAGCGGGGGTCTCCTACGAGCAGTACTTC.

At least ten counts were recorded for this clonotype. The V gene is TRBV27, the J gene TRBJ2-3; 11 bases are shared with TRBD1. Germline loops: CDR1 MNHEY, CDR2 SMNVEV (reference sequence). The trim removed 6 bases at V and 3 bases at J, leaving 5 bases unmatched. This CDR3 region has 15 residues. Here the CDR3 reads CASSPRDRGTDTQYF. CDR3 nucleotide sequence: TGTGCCAGCAGCCCGCGGGACAGGGGGACAGATACGCAGTATTTT.

A few counts support this clonotype. This chain connects TRBV28 to TRBJ2-7, with D unresolved. The CDR3 covers 16 residues. Germline V gives CDR1 MDHEN, CDR2 SYDVKM. The germline V and J ends were trimmed by 5 bases and 4 bases, with 21 bases remaining between them. CDR3: CASSPFPRPPFYEQYF. CDR3 coding DNA: TGTGCCAGCAGTCCCTTTCCGAGGCCGCCCTTTTACGAGCAGTACTTC.